Following are 21 T cell receptor beta chains from one sample sequenced in a study of blood T cell repertoires in COVID-19. Using immunoSEQ multiplex PCR, the repertoire was profiled, and TCRdb retains in-frame clones only, with some absent. Among approximately 170,000 clones listed, 93% were seen once. The sample comprised peripheral blood. Every receptor here comes from an older woman with COVID-19, enrolled during active disease.

The chain carries TRBV7-2 and TRBJ1-2; 11 bases line up with TRBD1. V shed 5 bases and J 5 bases; nucleotides not matched to a gene: 1. The CDR3 has 13 amino acids. Germline CDR1 reads SGHTA; CDR2 reads FQGNSA. CDR3: CASSGQGAYGYTF. The DNA for the CDR3 is TGTGCCAGCAGCGGACAGGGGGCATATGGCTACACCTTC.

This clone was counted once. The chain links TRBV5-1 to TRBJ2-2; no reliable D call. CDR3 length: 15 amino acids. With 0 bases removed from V and 0 bases from J, the gap between germline ends came to 6 bases. Germline V gene data show CDR1 as SGHRS and CDR2 as YFSETQ. DNA for the CDR3: TGCGCCAGCAGCTTGGGCGGAACGAACACCGGGGAGCTGTTTTTT. Its protein product is CASSLGGTNTGELFF.

J is TRBJ2-5 and V is TRBV7-2, with TRBD1 identical over 7 bases. The trim removed 1 base at V and 10 bases at J, leaving 12 bases unmatched. CDR3 length equals 15 residues. CDR1 is SGHTA, CDR2 FQGNSA, per germline. CDR3 sequence reads: CASSLGGQTGRVQYF. The CDR3 DNA reads TGTGCCAGCAGCTTAGGGGGACAGACGGGAAGAGTCCAGTACTTC.

The chain couples TRBV6-4 to TRBJ1-1; D might be TRBD1 (5 bases). V dropped 3 bases and J dropped 4 bases, with 9 bases sitting between them. This CDR3 has 13 residues. Germline CDR1 reads MRHNA; CDR2 reads SNTAGT. The CDR3 coding sequence is TGTGCCAGCAGTGATCCCCAGGGCACTGAAGCTTTCTTT. This sequence encodes CASSDPQGTEAFF.

The rearrangement uses TRBV3-1 (or the pseudogene TRBV3-2) and TRBJ1-1; no definite D call. The CDR3 consists of 13 residues. The germline gives CDR1 LGHDT, CDR2 YNNKEL (reference sequence). The V and J ends lost 4 bases and 5 bases respectively, with 11 bases between them. Here the CDR3 reads CASSPLSRTEAFF. The CDR3 DNA reads TGTGCCAGCAGCCCACTTTCCCGGACTGAAGCTTTCTTT.

This sequence joins TRBV19 and TRBJ1-6, with D possibly matching TRBD1 (6 bases). V was cut by 5 bases and J by 5 bases, with 13 bases left in between. The CDR3 spans 15 residues. CDR1 and CDR2 (germline): LNHDA, SQIVND (reference sequence). In DNA form, the CDR3 reads TGTGCCAGTAGTTTCAGAGGACAGAATAATTCACCCCTCCACTTT. This encodes CASSFRGQNNSPLHF.

The chain combines TRBV9 with TRBJ1-1; D may be TRBD1 (5 bases). CDR1 and CDR2 from the germline V gene are SGDLS and YYNGEE. The germline V and J ends were trimmed by 0 bases and 4 bases, with 10 bases remaining between them. This CDR3 has 14 residues. The CDR3 nucleotides read TGTGCCAGCAGCGTAGTGCCAGGGCCCACTGAAGCTTTCTTT. It yields the protein CASSVVPGPTEAFF.

The chain employs TRBV7-3 and TRBJ2-3; D unresolved. The CDR3 is 14 amino acids. The germline V gene has CDR1 SGHTA and CDR2 FQGTGA. V lost 5 bases, J lost 2 bases, and 11 bases lay in between. CDR3 region: CASSPQPFTDTQYF. The CDR3 bases are TGTGCCAGCAGCCCACAGCCTTTCACAGATACGCAGTATTTT.

The V and J genes are TRBV4-3 and TRBJ1-6, with unresolved D. Deletions cut 1 base from V and 7 bases from J, with 11 bases between. This CDR3 comprises 15 residues. The germline gives CDR1 LGHNA, CDR2 YSLEER. The CDR3 coding sequence is TGCGCCAGCAGCCAAGTCTTACAGTCCAATTCACCCCTCCACTTT. Its translation is CASSQVLQSNSPLHF.

The chain employs TRBV9 and TRBJ1-6; D remains ambiguous. Looked up from germline, CDR1 is SGDLS and CDR2 is YYNGEE. The CDR3 totals 14 residues. Trimming removed 0 bases at V and 9 bases at J, with 10 bases between. The CDR3 sequence: CASSVDSGGSPLHF. CDR3 sequence (DNA): TGTGCCAGCAGCGTAGACAGTGGAGGTTCACCCCTCCACTTT. Based on the CDR3 plus reference TRBV9 and TRBJ1-6, the full variable domain is DSGVTQTPKHLITATGQRVTLRCSPRSGDLSVYWYQQSLDQGLQFLIQYYNGEERAKGNILERFSAQQFPDLHSELNLSSLELGDSALYFCASSVDSGGSPLHFGNGTRLTVT.

The table lists this clone with a count of one. This sequence joins TRBV12-3 or TRBV12-4 and TRBJ1-2, with 9 positions matching TRBD1. V lost 6 bases to trimming and J lost 7 bases; unmatched junction nucleotides: 6. The CDR3 is 13 residues long. CDR3 nucleotides: TGTGCCAGCAGCCGAGGGACAGGGCTTGGCTACACCTTC. Protein: CASSRGTGLGYTF.

This chain connects TRBV19 to TRBJ2-7; tentatively, D is TRBD2 (6 bases). The V end lost 7 bases, the J end lost 2 bases, and 15 bases lay between the germline ends. CDR3 length equals 14 residues. Germline lookup yields CDR1 LNHDA and CDR2 SQIVND (reference sequence). CDR3 coding DNA: TGTGCCAGTACCTCCCGGAGGGTCCCCTACGAGCAGTACTTC. It translates to CASTSRRVPYEQYF.

The chain couples TRBV5-8 to TRBJ1-1, with D tentatively TRBD1 (6 bases). V was trimmed by 4 bases and J by 0 bases, leaving 13 bases between them. In germline, CDR1 is SGHTS, CDR2 YDEGEE. The CDR3 is made up of 15 amino acids. DNA of the CDR3: TGTGCCAGCAGCCTCGGACAGCTTATGAACACTGAAGCTTTCTTT. It is translated as CASSLGQLMNTEAFF.

The chain combines TRBV18 with TRBJ1-3; 8 positions match TRBD1. Germline V lookup: CDR1 KGHSH, CDR2 LQKENI. J lost 4 bases, V lost 3 bases, and 5 bases had no gene match. This CDR3 spans 15 amino acids. CDR3 DNA: TGTGCCAGCTCACCCCCGGACAGGGCGGGAAACACCATATATTTT. The encoded protein is CASSPPDRAGNTIYF.

This chain connects TRBV6-5 to TRBJ1-1; 9 bases are a match to TRBD1. From germline, CDR1 is MNHEY and CDR2 SVGAGI. V lost 6 bases to trimming and J lost 5 bases; unmatched junction nucleotides: 7. The CDR3 is made up of 14 amino acids. This CDR3 reads CASRRTGVKTEAFF. The CDR3 nucleotides read TGTGCCAGCAGGAGGACAGGGGTAAAAACTGAAGCTTTCTTT.

The V call is TRBV4-1, the J call TRBJ1-1, with 10 bases lining up with TRBD1. The trim removed 0 bases at V and 8 bases at J, leaving 9 bases unmatched. In germline, CDR1 is MGHRA, CDR2 YSYEKL. The CDR3 length is 16 residues. The CDR3, as DNA: TGCGCCAGCAGCCAAGAGCCGGACAGGGGGGATTTGGAAGCTTTCTTT. Translation: CASSQEPDRGDLEAFF.

The CDR3 bases are TGTGCCAGCAGTGATATGTACACCATATATTTT. Amino acid sequence: CASSDMYTIYF. This chain joins TRBV6-1 and TRBJ1-3; no reliable D call. Trimming stripped 3 bases from V and 8 bases from J, with 5 bases between. The CDR3 length is 11 residues. Germline V gene lookup returns CDR1 MNHNS and CDR2 SASEGT.

This clone was recorded once. V and J are TRBV12-3 or TRBV12-4 and TRBJ1-2; 8 nucleotides match TRBD1. This CDR3 region has 12 residues. The V segment lost 3 bases and the J segment 6 bases; nucleotides outside the gene matches: 0. The CDR3 DNA reads as TGTGCCAGCAGTTTGACAGGGGATGGCTACACCTTC. It codes for CASSLTGDGYTF.

V is TRBV25-1 and J is TRBJ1-2; 9 nucleotides line up with TRBD1. The CDR3 totals 15 residues. Germline-derived CDR1 and CDR2 are MGHDK and SYGVNS. V dropped 5 bases and J dropped 7; count of bases not matched to a gene: 11. Written as DNA, the CDR3 is TGTGCCAGCAGTCGGGACAGGGAACGTAAGGTTGGCTACACCTTC. It translates to CASSRDRERKVGYTF.

V and J are TRBV6-4 and TRBJ1-5, with D possibly matching TRBD1 (5 bases). Trimming removed 6 bases from V and 2 bases from J, with 14 bases in between. This CDR3 is 15 amino acids long. Germline CDR1 and CDR2: MRHNA and SNTAGT. The CDR3: CASRQVPWGNQPQHF. DNA for the CDR3: TGTGCCAGCAGACAGGTCCCCTGGGGCAATCAGCCCCAGCATTTT.

This chain connects TRBV5-6 to TRBJ1-2; 7 bases line up with TRBD1. V lost 3 bases to trimming and J lost 5 bases; unmatched junction nucleotides: 4. The CDR3 length is 13 residues. Germline V gene lookup returns CDR1 SGHDT and CDR2 YYEEEE. The CDR3 nucleotides read TGTGCCAGCAGCTCCGGACAGGAATATGGCTACACCTTC. It encodes CASSSGQEYGYTF.